The clone carrying this T cell receptor (beta chain) was seen many times. The target antigen is unknown. This specimen belongs to a study of T cells in Graves' hyperthyroidism and ophthalmopathy. Ophthalmopathy patients all had a Clinical Activity Score of at least 3, a NOSPECS grade of at least 4 and disease under 3 months old. Clinicians diagnosed patients from clinical symptoms, serum thyroxine and TRAb, thyroid ultrasound and orbital computed tomography. Amplified TCR beta CDR3 regions derived from RNA transcripts. In the first-round RT-PCR of the TCR CDR3, the HTBI primer set was used. TCRdb processed the multiplex PCR reads anew with MiXCR; each CDR3 protein has one entry. This table has some 500,000 distinct CDR3 sequences, 16% appearing once. General observations from the study: Using 13 V-J features, a model discriminated ophthalmopathy from stable hyperthyroidism. Prediction of ophthalmopathy progression came a median roughly 6.7 months pre-onset.

The TCR sequence derives from a woman aged 30 to 39 with Graves' ophthalmopathy. Sequencing used blood.

CDR3 amino acids: CASSFGTVLAKNIQYF. The CDR3, as DNA: TGTGCCAGCAGTTTTGGGACAGTCCTGGCCAAAAACATTCAGTACTTC. The chain is built from TRBV28 and TRBJ2-4, with 7 nucleotides matching TRBD1. V trimming: 3 bases; J trimming: 1 base; junction bases outside the gene matches: 6. Germline V gene data show CDR1 as MDHEN and CDR2 as SYDVKM. This CDR3 contains 16 residues.